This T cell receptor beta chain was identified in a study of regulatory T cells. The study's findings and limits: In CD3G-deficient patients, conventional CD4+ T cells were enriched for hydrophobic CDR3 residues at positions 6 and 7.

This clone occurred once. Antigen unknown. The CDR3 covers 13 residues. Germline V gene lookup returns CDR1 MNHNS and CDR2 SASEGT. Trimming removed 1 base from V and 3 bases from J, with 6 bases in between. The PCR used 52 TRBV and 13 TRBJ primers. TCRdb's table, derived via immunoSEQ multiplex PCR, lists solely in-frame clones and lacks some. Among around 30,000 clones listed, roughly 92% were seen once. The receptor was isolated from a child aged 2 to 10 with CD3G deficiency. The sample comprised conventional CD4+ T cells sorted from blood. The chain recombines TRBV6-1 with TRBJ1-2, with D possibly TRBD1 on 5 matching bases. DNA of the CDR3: TGTGCCAGCAGTGAAGTGGGACACTATGGCTACACCTTC. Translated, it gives CASSEVGHYGYTF.